This T cell receptor (beta chain) is drawn from a study of shared clonotypes between healthy human individuals. This clone was found a few times. The authors distributed each subset's genomic DNA evenly over several immunoSEQ plates. Data came from immunoSEQ multiplex PCR; TCRdb stores just in-frame clones and leaves some out. Of around 500,000 clones in the sample, around 78% were seen once. J gave up 3 bases and V 0 bases, and 0 bases lay outside the gene matches. Germline V CDR1 and CDR2: KGHSH, LQKENI. The CDR3 loop spans 15 amino acids. Free of recent acute infections or vaccinations, the donors were healthy HIV-negative adults. Genomic DNA for unsorted samples was obtained from about 90 million PBMCs.

The V and J genes are TRBV18 and TRBJ1-2, with 11 nucleotides matching TRBD1. The sequencing sample was made of PBMCs. The clonotype was recovered from a woman between 40 and 50 years old in good health. Some clones in this sample may be carry-over from other donors' samples. CDR3 DNA: TGTGCCAGCTCACCACCGGGACAGGGGGACTATGGCTACACCTTC. It encodes CASSPPGQGDYGYTF.